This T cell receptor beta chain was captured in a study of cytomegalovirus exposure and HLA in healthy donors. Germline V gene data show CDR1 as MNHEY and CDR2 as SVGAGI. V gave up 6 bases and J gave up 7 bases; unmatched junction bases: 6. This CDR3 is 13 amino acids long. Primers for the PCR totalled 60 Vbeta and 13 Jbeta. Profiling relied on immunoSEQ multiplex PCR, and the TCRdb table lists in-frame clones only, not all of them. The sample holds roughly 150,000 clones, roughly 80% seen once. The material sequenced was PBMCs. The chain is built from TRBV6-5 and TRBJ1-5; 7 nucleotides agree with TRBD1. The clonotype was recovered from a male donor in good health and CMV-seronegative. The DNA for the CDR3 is TGTGCCAGCAGCTACAGGGGAGGCCAGCCCCAGCATTTT. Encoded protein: CASSYRGGQPQHF.